This T cell receptor (beta chain) came from a study of T cells in Graves' hyperthyroidism and ophthalmopathy. With respect to this clonotype: A single base separates this from a much larger clone, so it may be a read error.

CDR3 length equals 14 residues. The V gene's germline CDR1 is SGHNT and CDR2 YENEEA. Subjects with ophthalmopathy showed a Clinical Activity Score no lower than 3, a NOSPECS grade no lower than 4, and a duration shorter than 3 months. RNA transcripts gave rise to amplified TCR beta CDR3 regions. HTBI primers were used for first-round RT-PCR of the TCR CDR3. MiXCR, applied by TCRdb to the multiplex PCR reads, yields one record per CDR3 protein. The table has some 350,000 distinct CDR3 sequences, nearly 15% seen once. The source is an older woman with Graves' ophthalmopathy. The specimen was blood. V usage is TRBV11-3 and J usage is TRBJ2-1; TRBD2 matches at 8 bases. Matching the DNA end better, TRBJ2-7 makes the J call doubtful. DNA of the CDR3: TGTGCCAGCAGCTTAGGCGGGACTAGTAATGAGCAGTACTTC. Protein product: CASSLGGTSNEQYF.